Each of the 6 T cell receptor beta chains below was sequenced from the same sample in a study of blood T cells in healthy people across ages. For the second PCR, which ran for about 7 to 11 cycles, a sample-barcoded 5' primer and a J-beta primer mix were used. TCRdb fed the 5' RACE reads into MiXCR, producing one record per CDR3 protein. The sample includes fewer than 800,000 distinct CDR3 sequences, approximately 31% of them seen just once. The sequenced sample consisted of blood. These receptors came from a woman of 80 years or more in good health.

In this sample, this clonotype turned up many times. The V gene is TRBV28, the J gene TRBJ2-3; the D call may be TRBD1 or TRBD2 (5 bases each). V was cut by 6 bases and J by 0 bases, with 22 bases left in between. CDR3 length: 18 residues. The germline V gene encodes CDR1 MDHEN and CDR2 SYDVKM. As DNA, the CDR3 is TGTGCCAGCAGCCACCCGCTGGGGGAATCTACTAGCACAGATACGCAGTATTTT. Translation: CASSHPLGESTSTDTQYF.

The chain links TRBV6-2 or TRBV6-3 to TRBJ2-2; possible D gene TRBD1, 5 bases. The CDR3 is 13 residues long. Germline assignment: CDR1 MNHEY and CDR2 SVGEGT. Between the trimmed V and J ends, which lost 9 bases and 1 base, there was a span of 9 bases. CDR3 protein: CARETENTGELFF. CDR3 in DNA: TGTGCCAGGGAGACAGAGAACACCGGGGAGCTGTTTTTT.

This clonotype was found many times. This chain links TRBV12-3 or TRBV12-4 with TRBJ2-3; no reliable D call. The CDR3 has 14 amino acids. V was clipped by 6 bases and J by 6 bases, with 16 bases between them. This CDR3 reads CASSRRLSADTQYF. The CDR3 DNA sequence: TGTGCCAGCAGCCGCCGCCTATCTGCGGATACGCAGTATTTT.

This clonotype came up many times. The J gene is TRBJ2-6, the V gene TRBV7-2; D is ambiguous. V was clipped by 3 bases and J by 0 bases, with 6 bases between them. This CDR3 region has 15 residues. Germline V lookup: CDR1 SGHTA, CDR2 FQGNSA. CDR3 residues: CASSFQSSGANVLTF. CDR3 DNA: TGTGCCAGCAGCTTTCAGAGCTCTGGGGCCAACGTCCTGACTTTC.

This clonotype was seen at least ten times. The chain combines TRBV7-2 with TRBJ2-3; D is undetermined. V lost 5 bases, J lost 0 bases, and 9 bases lay in between. This CDR3 has 14 amino acids. The germline V gene encodes CDR1 SGHTA and CDR2 FQGNSA. CDR3: CASSPDTSTDTQYF. The CDR3, as DNA: TGTGCCAGCAGCCCCGACACTAGCACAGATACGCAGTATTTT.

The chain is built from TRBV5-1 and TRBJ2-3; D is ambiguous. Trimming pared 0 bases from V and 3 bases from J, leaving 11 bases between. The CDR3 length is 15 residues. Per germline, CDR1 SGHRS and CDR2 YFSETQ. DNA for the CDR3: TGCGCCAGCAGCTTGGACACTCCTAGTACAGATACGCAGTATTTT. It specifies CASSLDTPSTDTQYF.